This is a list of T cell receptor beta chains from one sample in a study of blood T cell repertoires in COVID-19. Method: immunoSEQ multiplex PCR; TCRdb's copy keeps in-frame clones and lacks some. The table shows about 240,000 clones, with about 91% occurring only once. The sample taken for sequencing was PBMCs or T cells enriched from blood (not recorded which). The receptors shown here come from a woman under 40 with acute COVID-19. The CDR3 runs from the conserved cysteine through the conserved F or W. D genes are given only for firm matches. Rows may omit the clone size; those that give it use once, few, many or a size class.

abundance,d_gene,j_gene,v_gene,CDR3nt,CDR3aa
once,TRBD2,TRBJ2-1,TRBV19,TGTGCCAGTAGTATTAGGACTAGCGGGGACCACAATGAGCAGTTCTTC,CASSIRTSGDHNEQFF
few,.,TRBJ1-3,TRBV18,TGTGCCAGCTCACCATGGGGAGGGGACGGAAACACCATATATTTT,CASSPWGGDGNTIYF
.,.,TRBJ2-5,TRBV7-2,TGTGCCAGCAGCACCCGAGGCGGAGGTTCCTATTGGGAGACCCAGTACTTC,CASSTRGGGSYWETQYF
.,TRBD1,TRBJ1-1,TRBV13,TGTGCCAGCAGCCTAGCGAGGACAGGGGGGACTGAAGCTTTCTTT,CASSLARTGGTEAFF
.,.,TRBJ2-2,TRBV5-1,TGCGCCAGCAGCTTGGTTGGTTCGGACACCGGGGAGCTGTTTTTT,CASSLVGSDTGELFF
.,TRBD2,TRBJ2-3,TRBV27,TGTGCCAGCAGCCCCGGGACTAGCGGGTCAGATACGCAGTATTTT,CASSPGTSGSDTQYF
.,.,TRBJ2-1,TRBV10-2,TGCGCCAGCACCTCAGGTGGCGGGAATGAGCAGTTCTTC,CASTSGGGNEQFF
.,.,TRBJ2-2,TRBV7-9,TGTGCCAGCACCTCCCACAACGGGGAGCTGTTTTTT,CASTSHNGELFF
.,.,TRBJ2-1,TRBV11-3,TGTGCCAGCAGCTTAAATACTCACAATGAGCAGTTCTTC,CASSLNTHNEQFF
.,.,TRBJ2-2,TRBV4-1,TGCGCCAGCAGCCACGACACCGGGGAGCTGTTTTTT,CASSHDTGELFF
.,.,TRBJ2-5,TRBV6-5,TGTGCCAGCAGTTCCCTGGGGGGTGGGAGCCAAGAGACCCAGTACTTC,CASSSLGGGSQETQYF
.,.,TRBJ1-4,TRBV6-1,TGTGCCAGCAGTGAACCACCTCGGAGTGAAAAACTGTTTTTT,CASSEPPRSEKLFF
.,TRBD1,TRBJ2-7,TRBV5-1,TGCGCCAGCAGCTTGGGACAGGGTTTAGAGGAGCAGTACTTC,CASSLGQGLEEQYF
.,.,TRBJ1-2,TRBV7-9,TGTGCCAGCAGCCTGAGTGAGGTCTATGGCTACACCTTC,CASSLSEVYGYTF
.,TRBD1,TRBJ1-2,TRBV6-2/TRBV6-3,TGTGCCAGCAGTCGCTTCGGACAGGGCGATAACTATGGCTACACCTTC,CASSRFGQGDNYGYTF
.,.,TRBJ1-2,TRBV6-4,TGTGCCAGCAGTGACTCAGCGGGGGCTGGCTACACCTTC,CASSDSAGAGYTF
.,TRBD2,TRBJ2-1,TRBV4-2,TGTGCCAGCAGCCTCTCTAGCGGGGGTTACAATGAGCAGTTCTTC,CASSLSSGGYNEQFF
.,TRBD2,TRBJ2-7,TRBV30,TGTGCCTGGAGTGTAGGCGGGGGGCCCTACGAGCAGTACTTC,CAWSVGGGPYEQYF
.,.,TRBJ2-7,TRBV2,TGTGCCAGCAAAAACAGCTACGAGCAGTACTTC,CASKNSYEQYF
.,.,TRBJ1-1,TRBV7-9,TGTGCCAGCAGCACCGGGACAACGAACACTGAAGCTTTCTTT,CASSTGTTNTEAFF
.,TRBD1,TRBJ2-7,TRBV7-9,TGTGCCAGCAGCCCAGGACAGGTGATGACCTACGAGCAGTACTTC,CASSPGQVMTYEQYF
.,.,TRBJ2-7,TRBV30,TGTGCCTGGAGTATCGGAGTGTCCTACGAGCAGTACTTC,CAWSIGVSYEQYF
.,.,TRBJ1-2,TRBV20-1,TGCAGTGCTAGTAGAGGGAGGCCTTATGGCTACACCTTC,CSASRGRPYGYTF
.,TRBD1,TRBJ2-5,TRBV7-2,TGTGCCAGCAGCAAAACCGGGATCAGGGGGGAGACCCAGTACTTC,CASSKTGIRGETQYF
.,.,TRBJ2-4,TRBV9,TGTGCCAGCAGCCCTCCAGGGAATTTTGGCATTCAGTACTTC,CASSPPGNFGIQYF
few,.,TRBJ1-1,TRBV15,TGTGCCACCAGCAGAGATGAATGGGGAGAGACTGAAGCTTTCTTT,CATSRDEWGETEAFF
once,.,TRBJ2-1,TRBV12-3/TRBV12-4,TGTGCCAGCACCCTGGGAGCCTACAATGAGCAGTTCTTC,CASTLGAYNEQFF
.,.,TRBJ1-4,TRBV2,TGTGCCAGCACCTCTAGGTTGGGAACTAATGAAAAACTGTTTTTT,CASTSRLGTNEKLFF
.,TRBD1,TRBJ1-2,TRBV30,TGTGCCTGGAGGGCCGGGACAGGAAATTCCTATGGCTACACCTTC,CAWRAGTGNSYGYTF
once,TRBD1,TRBJ1-2,TRBV12-3/TRBV12-4,TGTGCCAGCACCCTCCGGGACAGGGGGCTTTACACCTTC,CASTLRDRGLYTF
.,TRBD1,TRBJ2-7,TRBV5-1,TGCGCCAGCAGCGCGGGACAGGGTAACTACGAGCAGTACTTC,CASSAGQGNYEQYF
.,.,TRBJ2-1,TRBV6-1,TGTGCCAGCAGTGAAGCCGGGGGGCCCTACAATGAGCAGTTCTTC,CASSEAGGPYNEQFF
once,.,TRBJ2-4,TRBV25-1,TGTGCCAGCCGATACGGGGTAGATCCCATTCAGTACTTC,CASRYGVDPIQYF
.,.,TRBJ1-1,TRBV5-5,TGTGCCAGCAGCCACCGAACAGGGAGTTTCACTGAAGCTTTCTTT,CASSHRTGSFTEAFF
few,TRBD1,TRBJ2-1,TRBV10-3,TGTGCCATAAGACAGGGGAACAATGAGCAGTTCTTC,CAIRQGNNEQFF
.,.,TRBJ1-5,TRBV4-3,TGCGCCAGCAGCCAAGATCGCGGGGGTATGGAGCCCCAGCATTTT,CASSQDRGGMEPQHF
few,TRBD1,TRBJ2-2,TRBV6-2/TRBV6-3,TGTGCCAGCAGTCCCGGACAGGACACCGGGGAGCTGTTTTTT,CASSPGQDTGELFF
.,.,TRBJ1-3,TRBV7-9,TGTGCCAGCAGCCCTTACGAGTTTTCGGGAAACACCATATATTTT,CASSPYEFSGNTIYF
.,TRBD1,TRBJ1-2,TRBV30,TGTGCCTGGAGTGGTCCGGGACAGGGAAACGGCTACACCTTC,CAWSGPGQGNGYTF
.,.,TRBJ1-4,TRBV7-2,TGTGCCAGCAGCTTACGCGGGGTTAATGAAAAACTGTTTTTT,CASSLRGVNEKLFF
.,.,TRBJ2-5,TRBV12-3/TRBV12-4,TGTGCCAGCAGTTCCCACTCCGGAGAGACCCAGTACTTC,CASSSHSGETQYF
.,TRBD1,TRBJ1-1,TRBV25-1,TGTGCCAGCAGTGGTGACAGGGACACTGAAGCTTTCTTT,CASSGDRDTEAFF
.,TRBD2,TRBJ2-5,TRBV2,TGTGCCAGCTTGACTAGCGGGGGATTAGAGACCCAGTACTTC,CASLTSGGLETQYF
.,TRBD2,TRBJ2-5,TRBV19,TGTGCCAGTAGTATAGATGGACTAGGCGGCGAGACCCAGTACTTC,CASSIDGLGGETQYF
few,.,TRBJ2-2,TRBV7-2,TGTGCCAGCAGCCCTTACTTTGACAGACCGAACGCCGGGGAGCTGTTTTTT,CASSPYFDRPNAGELFF
.,.,TRBJ2-3,TRBV6-5,TGTGCCAGCAGTTACGGACTCCGTGATACGCAGTATTTT,CASSYGLRDTQYF
.,TRBD1,TRBJ1-2,TRBV6-5,TGTGCCAGCAGGGACAGGGGGTCGGCCTATGGCTACACCTTC,CASRDRGSAYGYTF
.,.,TRBJ1-2,TRBV6-5,TGTGCCAGCAGCCCGCAGGGGCTTTATCGCTACACCTTC,CASSPQGLYRYTF
.,.,TRBJ1-2,TRBV19,TGTGCCAGTAGTATACAGGGGAACTATGGCTACACCTTC,CASSIQGNYGYTF
.,.,TRBJ1-2,TRBV6-2/TRBV6-3,TGTGCCAGCAGTTTAAAATGGGCAGCCTATGGCTACACCTTC,CASSLKWAAYGYTF
few,TRBD1,TRBJ1-5,TRBV2,TGTGCCAGCAGTGTTTACAGGGGGCATCAGCCCCAGCATTTT,CASSVYRGHQPQHF
.,.,TRBJ2-1,TRBV5-1,TGCGCCAGCAGCTTCCAGGGCGGATCCTACAATGAGCAGTTCTTC,CASSFQGGSYNEQFF
.,.,TRBJ2-4,TRBV27,TGTGCCAGCAGTTTCGTCCTAGGGGACATTCAGTACTTC,CASSFVLGDIQYF
.,.,TRBJ1-2,TRBV3-1/TRBV3-2,TGTGCCAGCAGCCAGGAGAGGAACTATGGCTACACCTTC,CASSQERNYGYTF
.,.,TRBJ2-1,TRBV5-1,TGCGCCAGCAGCTTTTCACAGCTGAGCTCCTACAATGAGCAGTTCTTC,CASSFSQLSSYNEQFF